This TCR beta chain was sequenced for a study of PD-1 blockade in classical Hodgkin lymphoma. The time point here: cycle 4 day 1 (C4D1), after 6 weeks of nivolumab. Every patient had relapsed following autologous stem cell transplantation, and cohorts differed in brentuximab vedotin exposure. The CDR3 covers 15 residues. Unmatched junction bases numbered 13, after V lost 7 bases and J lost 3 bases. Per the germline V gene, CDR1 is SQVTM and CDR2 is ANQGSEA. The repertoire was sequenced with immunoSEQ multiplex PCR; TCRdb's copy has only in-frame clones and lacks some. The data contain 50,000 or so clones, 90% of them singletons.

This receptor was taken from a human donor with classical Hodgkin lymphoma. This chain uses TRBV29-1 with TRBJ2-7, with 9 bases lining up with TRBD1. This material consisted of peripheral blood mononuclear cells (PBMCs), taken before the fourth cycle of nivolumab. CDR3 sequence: CSARTSTGGIYEQYF. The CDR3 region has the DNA TGCAGCGCCCGCACAAGTACAGGGGGCATCTACGAGCAGTACTTC.